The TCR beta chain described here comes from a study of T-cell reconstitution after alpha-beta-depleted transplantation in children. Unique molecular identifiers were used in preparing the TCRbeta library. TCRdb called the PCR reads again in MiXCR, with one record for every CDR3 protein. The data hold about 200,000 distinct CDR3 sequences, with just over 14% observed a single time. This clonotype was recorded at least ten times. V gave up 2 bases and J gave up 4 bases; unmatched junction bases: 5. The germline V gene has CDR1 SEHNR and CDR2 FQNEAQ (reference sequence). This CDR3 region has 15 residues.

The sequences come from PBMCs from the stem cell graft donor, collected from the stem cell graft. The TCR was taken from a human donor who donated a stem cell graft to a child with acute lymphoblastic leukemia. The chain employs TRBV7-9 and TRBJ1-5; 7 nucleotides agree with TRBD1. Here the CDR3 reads CASSLTGQSNQPQHF. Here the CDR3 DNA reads TGTGCCAGCAGCTTAACGGGACAGAGTAATCAGCCCCAGCATTTT.